This TCR beta chain was documented in a study of cytomegalovirus exposure and HLA in healthy donors. Primers included in the PCR were 60 Vbeta and 13 Jbeta primers. Sequencing used immunoSEQ multiplex PCR; TCRdb keeps in-frame clones, though not all of them. The sample holds about 83,000 clones, under 80% seen once. Trimming removed 1 base from V and 8 bases from J; junction bases left unmatched: 9. Per the germline V gene, CDR1 is SGDLS and CDR2 is YYNGEE. The CDR3 spans 15 residues. This rearrangement joins TRBV9 to TRBJ1-2; TRBD1 matches 9 bases. Sequenced input: PBMCs. This sequence was found in a man aged 60 to 75 in good health and CMV-seronegative. The CDR3 region has the DNA TGTGCCAGCAGCGTAAACACAGGGGGCGCGGACGGCTACACCTTC. Its translation is CASSVNTGGADGYTF.